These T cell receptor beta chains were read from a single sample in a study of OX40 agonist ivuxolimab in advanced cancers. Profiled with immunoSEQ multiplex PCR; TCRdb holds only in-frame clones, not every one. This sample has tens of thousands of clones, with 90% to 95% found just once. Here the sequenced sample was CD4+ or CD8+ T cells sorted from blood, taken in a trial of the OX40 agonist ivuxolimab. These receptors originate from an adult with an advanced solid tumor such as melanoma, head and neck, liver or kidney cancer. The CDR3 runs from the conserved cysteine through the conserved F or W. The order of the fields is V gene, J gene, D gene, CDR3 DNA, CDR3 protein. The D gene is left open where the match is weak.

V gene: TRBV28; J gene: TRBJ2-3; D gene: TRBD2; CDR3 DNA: TGTGCCAGCAGTTTGAAGGCTAGCGGGAGCCCCCTCACAGATACGCAGTATTTT; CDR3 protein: CASSLKASGSPLTDTQYF
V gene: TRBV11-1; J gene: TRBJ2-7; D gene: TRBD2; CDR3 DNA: TGTGCCAGCAGCTCCAGACTAGCGGTAGCCTACGAGCAGTACTTC; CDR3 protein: CASSSRLAVAYEQYF
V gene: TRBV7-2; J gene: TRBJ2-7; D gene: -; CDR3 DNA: TGTGCCAGCAGCCTTTCTGATGCGGGGCCATACGAGCAGTACTTC; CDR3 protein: CASSLSDAGPYEQYF
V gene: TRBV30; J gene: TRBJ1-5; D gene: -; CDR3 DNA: TGTGCCTGGAATACAGGGCCGGAGCAGCCCCAGCATTTT; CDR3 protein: CAWNTGPEQPQHF
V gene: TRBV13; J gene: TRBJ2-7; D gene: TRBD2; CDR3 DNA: TGTGCCAGCAGCGCCCGGACTAGCGGGAGGGTATTATACGAGCAGTACTTC; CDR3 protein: CASSARTSGRVLYEQYF
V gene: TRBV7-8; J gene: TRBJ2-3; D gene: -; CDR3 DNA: TGTGCCAGCAGCTTAGCGATCGCATGGCAGGGTGGGGATACGCAGTATTTT; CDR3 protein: CASSLAIAWQGGDTQYF
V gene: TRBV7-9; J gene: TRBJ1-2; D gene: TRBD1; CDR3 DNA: TGTGCCAGCAGCCGTGGACAGGGCTATGGCTACACCTTC; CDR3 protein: CASSRGQGYGYTF
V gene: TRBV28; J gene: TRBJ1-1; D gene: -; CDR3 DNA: TGTGCCAGCAGTCGCAGTTCTGAAGCTTTCTTT; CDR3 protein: CASSRSSEAFF
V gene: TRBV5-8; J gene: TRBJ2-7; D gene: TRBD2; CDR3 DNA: TGTGCCAGCAGCCTTAGCGGGATAACCCTCTTGGAGCAGTACTTC; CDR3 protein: CASSLSGITLLEQYF
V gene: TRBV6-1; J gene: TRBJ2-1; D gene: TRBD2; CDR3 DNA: TGTGCCATACGGTCGGCGGGAGGAGGCAATGAGCAGTTCTTC; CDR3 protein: CAIRSAGGGNEQFF